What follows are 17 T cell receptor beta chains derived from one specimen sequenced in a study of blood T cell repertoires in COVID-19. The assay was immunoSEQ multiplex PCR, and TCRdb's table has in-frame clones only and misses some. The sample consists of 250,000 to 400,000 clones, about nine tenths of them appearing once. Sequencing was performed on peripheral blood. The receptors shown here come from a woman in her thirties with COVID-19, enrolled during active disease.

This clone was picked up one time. The CDR3 reads CSVGRAPGSGRLGNEQFF. The CDR3, as DNA: TGCAGCGTTGGCCGCGCCCCAGGAAGCGGGAGGTTGGGGAATGAGCAGTTCTTC. This chain joins TRBV29-1 and TRBJ2-1, with 9 positions matching TRBD2. V shed 4 bases, J shed 7 bases, and the junction held 20 bases outside the gene matches. The V gene's germline CDR1 is SQVTM and CDR2 ANQGSEA. The CDR3 has 18 residues.

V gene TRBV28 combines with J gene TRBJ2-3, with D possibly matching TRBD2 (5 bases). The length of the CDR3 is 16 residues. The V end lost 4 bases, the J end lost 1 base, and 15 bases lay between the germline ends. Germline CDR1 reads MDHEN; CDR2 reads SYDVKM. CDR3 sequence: CASSSSTLARTDTQYF. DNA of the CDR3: TGTGCCAGCAGTTCATCGACCTTAGCGCGCACAGATACGCAGTATTTT.

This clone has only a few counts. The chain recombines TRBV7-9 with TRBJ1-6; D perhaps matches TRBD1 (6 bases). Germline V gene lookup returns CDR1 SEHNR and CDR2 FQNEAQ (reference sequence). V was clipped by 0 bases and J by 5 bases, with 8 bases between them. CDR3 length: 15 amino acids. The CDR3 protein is CASSLAGTNNSPLHF. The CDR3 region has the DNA TGTGCCAGCAGCTTAGCAGGGACAAATAATTCACCCCTCCACTTT.

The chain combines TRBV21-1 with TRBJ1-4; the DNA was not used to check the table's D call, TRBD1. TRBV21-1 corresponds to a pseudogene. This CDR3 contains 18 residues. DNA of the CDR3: TGTGCCAGCAGCATTCCCGGGACAGGGTCACGGGGTAATGAAAAACTGTTTTTT. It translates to CASSIPGTGSRGNEKLFF.

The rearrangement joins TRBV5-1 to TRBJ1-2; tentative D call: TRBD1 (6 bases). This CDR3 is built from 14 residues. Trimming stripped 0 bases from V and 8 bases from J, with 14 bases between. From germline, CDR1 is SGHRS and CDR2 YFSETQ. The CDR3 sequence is CASSLAGTPFGYTF. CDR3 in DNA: TGCGCCAGCAGCTTGGCTGGGACACCGTTCGGCTACACCTTC.

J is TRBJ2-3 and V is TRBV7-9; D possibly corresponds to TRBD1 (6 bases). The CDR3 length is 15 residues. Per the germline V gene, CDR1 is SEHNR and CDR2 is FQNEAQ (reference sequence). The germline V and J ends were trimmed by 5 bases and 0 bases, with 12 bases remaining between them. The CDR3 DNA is TGTGCCAGCAGCGCGTGGACAGTGAGCACAGATACGCAGTATTTT. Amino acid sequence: CASSAWTVSTDTQYF.

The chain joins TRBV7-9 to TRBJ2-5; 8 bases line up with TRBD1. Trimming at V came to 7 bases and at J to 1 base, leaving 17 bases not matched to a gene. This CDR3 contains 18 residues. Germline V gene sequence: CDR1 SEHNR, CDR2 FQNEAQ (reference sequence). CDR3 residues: CASTTWRGQGLSQETQYF. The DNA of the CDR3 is TGTGCCAGCACTACCTGGAGAGGACAGGGCCTAAGCCAAGAGACCCAGTACTTC.

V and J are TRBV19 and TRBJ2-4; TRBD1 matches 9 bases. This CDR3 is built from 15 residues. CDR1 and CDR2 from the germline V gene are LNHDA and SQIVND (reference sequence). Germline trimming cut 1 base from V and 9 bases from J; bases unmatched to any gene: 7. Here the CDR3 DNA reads TGTGCCAGTAGTATAGGAGGGACAGGGATTGTCATTCAGTACTTC. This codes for CASSIGGTGIVIQYF. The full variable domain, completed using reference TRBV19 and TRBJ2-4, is DGGITQSPKYLFRKEGQNVTLSCEQNLNHDAMYWYRQDPGQGLRLIYYSQIVNDFQKGDIAEGYSVSREKKESFPLTVTSAQKNPTAFYLCASSIGGTGIVIQYFGAGTRLSVL.

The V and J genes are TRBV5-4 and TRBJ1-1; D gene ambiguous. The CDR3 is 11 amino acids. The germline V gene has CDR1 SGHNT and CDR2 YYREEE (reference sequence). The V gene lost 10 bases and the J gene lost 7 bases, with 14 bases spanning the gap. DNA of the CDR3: TGTGCCTCCGGTCAGGTTCATGAAGCTTTCTTT. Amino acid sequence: CASGQVHEAFF.

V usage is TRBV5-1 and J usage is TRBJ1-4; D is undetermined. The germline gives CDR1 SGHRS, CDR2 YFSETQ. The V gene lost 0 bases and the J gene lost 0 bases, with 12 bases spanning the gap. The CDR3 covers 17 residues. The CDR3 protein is CASSLGGGQATNEKLFF. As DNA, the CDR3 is TGCGCCAGCAGCTTGGGGGGAGGCCAAGCAACTAATGAAAAACTGTTTTTT.

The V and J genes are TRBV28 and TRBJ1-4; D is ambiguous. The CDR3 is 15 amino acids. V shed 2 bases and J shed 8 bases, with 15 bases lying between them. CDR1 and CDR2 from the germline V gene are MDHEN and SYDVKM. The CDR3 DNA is TGTGCCAGCAGTTTAGGTGTGGGCACAGCCGAAAAACTGTTTTTT. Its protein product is CASSLGVGTAEKLFF.

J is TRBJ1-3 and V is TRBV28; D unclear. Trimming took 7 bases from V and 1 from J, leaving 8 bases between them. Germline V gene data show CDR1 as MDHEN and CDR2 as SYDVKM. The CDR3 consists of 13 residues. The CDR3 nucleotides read TGTGCCAGCACTACAGTATCTGGAAACACCATATATTTT. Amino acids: CASTTVSGNTIYF.

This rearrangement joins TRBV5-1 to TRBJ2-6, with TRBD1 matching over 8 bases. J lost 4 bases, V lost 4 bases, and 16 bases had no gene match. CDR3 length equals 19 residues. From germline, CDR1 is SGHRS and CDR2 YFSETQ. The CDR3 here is CASSREGGQAGWGANVLTF. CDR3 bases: TGCGCCAGCAGCCGTGAAGGGGGACAGGCAGGCTGGGGGGCCAACGTCCTGACTTTC.

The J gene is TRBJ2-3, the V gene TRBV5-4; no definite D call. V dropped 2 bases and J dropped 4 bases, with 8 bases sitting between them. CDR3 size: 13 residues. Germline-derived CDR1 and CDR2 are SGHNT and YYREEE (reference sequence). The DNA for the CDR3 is TGTGCCAGCAGCTTTGCCGTAGCAGATACGCAGTATTTT. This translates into CASSFAVADTQYF.

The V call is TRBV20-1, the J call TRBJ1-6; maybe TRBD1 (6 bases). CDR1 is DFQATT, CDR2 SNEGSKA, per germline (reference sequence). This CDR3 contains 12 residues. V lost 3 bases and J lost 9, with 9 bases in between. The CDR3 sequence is CSASGGSSPLHF. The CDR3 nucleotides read TGCAGTGCTAGTGGGGGCAGTTCACCCCTCCACTTT.

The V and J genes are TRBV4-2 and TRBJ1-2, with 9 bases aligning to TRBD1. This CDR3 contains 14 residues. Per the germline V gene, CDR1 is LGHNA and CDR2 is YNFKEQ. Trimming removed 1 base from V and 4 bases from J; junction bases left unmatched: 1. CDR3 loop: CASSQATGGYGYTF. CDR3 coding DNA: TGTGCCAGCAGCCAAGCGACAGGGGGCTATGGCTACACCTTC.

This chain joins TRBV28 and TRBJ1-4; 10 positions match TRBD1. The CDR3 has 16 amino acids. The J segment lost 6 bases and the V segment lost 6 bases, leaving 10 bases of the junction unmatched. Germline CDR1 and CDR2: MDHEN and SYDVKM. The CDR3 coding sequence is TGTGCCAGCAGCGGCCCTCGGGACAGGGGTGATGAAAAACTGTTTTTT. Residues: CASSGPRDRGDEKLFF.